These 23 T cell receptor beta chains originate from one sample sequenced in a study of long-term antiretroviral therapy in people with HIV. The immunoSEQ assay was v3.0, run at survey level. This table comes from immunoSEQ multiplex PCR, and its TCRdb copy is limited to in-frame clones, with some not included. The sample carries about 48,000 clones, 80% to 90% recorded once. This specimen was unsorted PBMCs, taken 0.8 years after starting antiretroviral therapy. The receptors were sampled from a woman aged 18-30 years with HIV.

The chain links TRBV15 to TRBJ2-1; D is unresolved. The CDR3 runs to 15 residues. V was clipped by 3 bases and J by 0 bases, with 9 bases between them. CDR1 is LNHNV, CDR2 YYDKDF, per germline (reference sequence). CDR3 sequence: CATSRDRLSYNEQFF. The CDR3 DNA reads as TGTGCCACCAGCAGGGACCGACTCTCCTACAATGAGCAGTTCTTC.

V and J are TRBV7-9 and TRBJ2-1; D is unclear. Germline V gene sequence: CDR1 SEHNR, CDR2 FQNEAQ (reference sequence). The CDR3 is 11 amino acids. V lost 1 base to trimming and J lost 10 bases, with 5 bases between them. The CDR3 DNA follows: TGTGCCAGCAGCTTAGGCGAGGAGCAGTTCTTC. This sequence encodes CASSLGEEQFF.

This clone was seen just once. The chain carries TRBV28 and TRBJ1-5; 9 bases map to TRBD1. The V segment lost 6 bases and the J segment 6 bases; nucleotides outside the gene matches: 3. CDR3 length equals 13 residues. CDR1 and CDR2 (germline): MDHEN, SYDVKM. The CDR3 region has the DNA TGTGCCAGCAGAATACAGGGGGCTCAGCCCCAGCATTTT. This encodes CASRIQGAQPQHF.

The rearrangement uses TRBV7-2 and TRBJ2-7, with D possibly matching TRBD2 (6 bases). This CDR3 is 13 amino acids long. With 0 bases removed from V and 7 bases from J, the gap between germline ends came to 10 bases. CDR1 is SGHTA and CDR2 is FQGNSA in the germline V gene. CDR3 nucleotide sequence: TGTGCCAGCAGCTTAGCGGGCGGGGTGGAGCAGTACTTC. Protein sequence: CASSLAGGVEQYF.

This clone was observed once. The CDR3 DNA is TGTGCCAGCAGTCCAACATGGGCCAATCAGCCCCAGCATTTT. It codes for CASSPTWANQPQHF. V is TRBV28 and J is TRBJ1-5; no definite D call. Trimming cost V 5 bases and J 3 bases, with 11 bases left between them. The CDR3 consists of 14 residues. CDR1 is MDHEN and CDR2 is SYDVKM in the germline V gene.

The gene calls are TRBV6-1 and TRBJ1-1; 9 bases match TRBD1. Losses at the gene ends were 6 bases for V and 3 bases for J; bases not matched to a gene: 5. Germline CDR1 MNHNS, CDR2 SASEGT. There are 14 residues in the CDR3. CDR3 region: CASRGQGRDTEAFF. The DNA of the CDR3 is TGTGCCAGCAGGGGACAGGGAAGGGACACTGAAGCTTTCTTT.

The chain recombines TRBV7-2 with TRBJ2-7; 9 positions agree with TRBD1. The germline CDR1 and CDR2 sequences are SGHTA and FQGNSA. J lost 1 base, V lost 5 bases, and 12 bases had no gene match. The CDR3 length is 17 residues. This CDR3 is CASSPRWDRVPSYEQYF. Written as DNA, the CDR3 is TGTGCCAGCAGCCCACGGTGGGACAGGGTCCCTTCCTACGAGCAGTACTTC.

This clone was counted once. The genes are TRBV19 and TRBJ2-2; D is unclear. This CDR3 contains 13 residues. Germline-derived CDR1 and CDR2 are LNHDA and SQIVND (reference sequence). V was pared by 3 bases and J by 4 bases, with 6 bases between. The CDR3 sequence: CASSIMSTGELFF. CDR3 in DNA: TGTGCCAGTAGTATCATGAGCACCGGGGAGCTGTTTTTT. The variable domain in full, with the rest retrieved from reference TRBV19 and TRBJ2-2, is DGGITQSPKYLFRKEGQNVTLSCEQNLNHDAMYWYRQDPGQGLRLIYYSQIVNDFQKGDIAEGYSVSREKKESFPLTVTSAQKNPTAFYLCASSIMSTGELFFGEGSRLTVL.

In its sample, this clone was seen once. This chain connects TRBV28 to TRBJ1-4; D might be TRBD1 (6 bases). This CDR3 region has 18 residues. CDR1 and CDR2 from the germline V gene are MDHEN and SYDVKM. Trimming took off 5 bases at V and 7 bases at J, with 26 bases between the two ends. The CDR3 spells CASSLHSARGVKVEKLFF. The CDR3 DNA reads TGTGCCAGCAGTCTTCACTCCGCCAGGGGTGTAAAGGTTGAAAAACTGTTTTTT.

The chain carries TRBV13 and TRBJ2-1; 7 bases align to TRBD2. This CDR3 contains 13 residues. Germline V gene lookup returns CDR1 PRHDT and CDR2 FYEKMQ (reference sequence). Trimming took 3 bases from V and 7 from J; bases not matched to a gene: 3. The CDR3 reads CASSLAGGNEQFF. In nucleotides, the CDR3 is TGTGCCAGCAGCTTGGCCGGGGGGAATGAGCAGTTCTTC.

This clone has more than one count but fewer than ten. This chain links TRBV4-2 with TRBJ1-1, with unresolved D. This CDR3 spans 12 amino acids. The V end was cut by 4 bases, the J end by 1 base, with 4 bases between. Germline V lookup: CDR1 LGHNA, CDR2 YNFKEQ. The DNA for the CDR3 is TGTGCCAGCAGCCTCGGGAACACTGAAGCTTTCTTT. Translated, it gives CASSLGNTEAFF.

The chain joins TRBV27 to TRBJ2-7, with a possible D match to TRBD2 (5 bases). The CDR3 consists of 14 residues. V was clipped by 0 bases and J by 4 bases, with 10 bases between them. CDR1 is MNHEY and CDR2 is SMNVEV in the germline V gene (reference sequence). CDR3 in amino acids: CASSLSRESYEQYF. The CDR3 DNA is TGTGCCAGCAGTTTATCGAGGGAGTCTTACGAGCAGTACTTC.

The genes are TRBV10-3 and TRBJ2-5; tentative D call: TRBD2 (6 bases). V lost 6 bases to trimming and J lost 4 bases, with 18 bases between them. This CDR3 contains 15 residues. CDR1 ENHRY and CDR2 SYGVKD come from the germline V gene. This CDR3 is CAISPRGGAGETQYF. The CDR3 DNA reads TGTGCCATCAGCCCCCGCGGCGGAGCGGGAGAGACCCAGTACTTC.

The chain has TRBV27 and TRBJ1-1; 7 bases fit TRBD1. The germline CDR1 and CDR2 sequences are MNHEY and SMNVEV (reference sequence). V was pared by 7 bases and J by 6 bases, with 8 bases of the junction left unmatched. This CDR3 has 13 amino acids. CDR3 protein: CASTKDRVAEAFF. Here the CDR3 DNA reads TGTGCCAGCACCAAAGACAGGGTGGCTGAAGCTTTCTTT.

This clone was picked up a small number of times. The chain is built from TRBV5-4 and TRBJ2-7; D call uncertain. Trimming pared 4 bases from V and 0 bases from J, leaving 11 bases between. The CDR3 length is 14 residues. The germline CDR1 and CDR2 sequences are SGHNT and YYREEE (reference sequence). The CDR3 protein is CASSRERSSYEQYF. The DNA for the CDR3 is TGTGCCAGCAGCAGGGAACGGAGCTCCTACGAGCAGTACTTC.

The CDR3 sequence: CASNSAGGITDTQYF. Here the CDR3 DNA reads TGTGCCAGCAATAGCGCGGGAGGAATCACAGATACGCAGTATTTT. The J gene is TRBJ2-3, the V gene TRBV7-3, with TRBD2 matching over 8 bases. Trimming removed 7 bases from V and 2 bases from J; junction bases left unmatched: 8. From germline, CDR1 is SGHTA and CDR2 FQGTGA. The CDR3 runs 15 residues.

The chain uses TRBV19 and TRBJ1-1, with D hard to call. Between the trimmed V and J ends, which lost 6 bases and 3 bases, there was a span of 8 bases. The CDR3 has 12 residues. The germline gives CDR1 LNHDA, CDR2 SQIVND (reference sequence). The CDR3 sequence is CASRPSDTEAFF. The DNA of the CDR3 is TGTGCCAGTAGACCCTCCGACACTGAAGCTTTCTTT.

This clone was detected a few times. The V gene is TRBV19, the J gene TRBJ1-2, with no clear D. Germline lookup yields CDR1 LNHDA and CDR2 SQIVND (reference sequence). The CDR3 totals 17 residues. Trimming shortened V by 2 bases and J by 2 bases, and 18 bases separated the two germline ends. CDR3 DNA sequence: TGTGCCAGTAGTATACCGGGAAAAGGAGGGATCAACTATGGCTACACCTTC. Its translation: CASSIPGKGGINYGYTF.

The chain links TRBV5-1 to TRBJ2-3; D could derive from TRBD1 or TRBD2 (5 bases each). CDR3 size: 14 residues. With 2 bases removed from V and 5 bases from J, the gap between germline ends came to 12 bases. The V gene's germline CDR1 is SGHRS and CDR2 YFSETQ. The CDR3 loop reads CASSFQGAGDTQYF. The CDR3 nucleotides are TGCGCCAGCAGCTTTCAAGGGGCGGGAGATACGCAGTATTTT.

This clone was counted only a few times. The DNA of the CDR3 is TGTGCCAGCAGAGGACTAGCGGGCTCCTACGAGCAGTACTTC. Its translation: CASRGLAGSYEQYF. This sequence joins TRBV6-1 and TRBJ2-7, with 11 bases lining up with TRBD2. The junction had 1 base not matched to a gene; V was cut back by 6 bases and J by 0 bases. CDR3 length equals 14 residues. The germline V gene has CDR1 MNHNS and CDR2 SASEGT.

This clone was observed once. V and J are TRBV19 and TRBJ2-7; D is possibly TRBD1 or TRBD2 (5 bases each). This CDR3 spans 14 amino acids. Germline assignment: CDR1 LNHDA and CDR2 SQIVND (reference sequence). The V gene lost 3 bases and the J gene lost 2 bases, with 11 bases spanning the gap. CDR3 DNA sequence: TGTGCCAGTAGTATTCAGGGACCTACCTACGAGCAGTACTTC. Amino acids: CASSIQGPTYEQYF.

CDR3 protein: CASSGAKANQPQHF. In DNA, the CDR3 is TGTGCCAGCAGCGGGGCGAAGGCCAATCAGCCCCAGCATTTT. The J gene is TRBJ1-5, the V gene TRBV9; D not certain. The V gene's germline CDR1 is SGDLS and CDR2 YYNGEE. The CDR3 length is 14 residues. Trimming took off 3 bases at V and 3 bases at J, with 10 bases between the two ends.

This chain uses TRBV7-6 with TRBJ2-5; no firm D call. Germline-derived CDR1 and CDR2 are SGHVS and FNYEAQ. Trimming removed 7 bases at V and 1 base at J, with 16 bases between. CDR3 length: 15 amino acids. The CDR3 sequence is CASTLGPSPQETQYF. The DNA of the CDR3 is TGTGCCAGCACCTTGGGCCCGTCCCCCCAAGAGACCCAGTACTTC.